This TCR beta chain was captured by sequencing in a study of cytotoxic CD8 clonotypes in ibrutinib-treated CLL. About the study: Over 10 relapsed/refractory, approximately 15 treatment-naive; around 18 IGHV unmutated. Partial responses totalled about 24 and complete responses 2; after median around six years, approximately 15 remained remitted and about 12 progressed. Once treatment had gone on for a median of 12 months, range 6 to 36, response samples were drawn.

Sequencing was designed to attain a depth spanning 1 in 200,000 to 1 in 1 million T cells. Some clones are missing from TCRdb's copy, which holds only in-frame ones; the method was immunoSEQ multiplex PCR. The profile shows roughly 200,000 clones, over 65% of them singletons. This CDR3 is built from 15 residues. Looked up from germline, CDR1 is MDHEN and CDR2 is SYDVKM. The germline V and J ends were trimmed by 2 bases and 1 base, with 11 bases remaining between them. Sequenced material: PBMCs, taken after 12 months of ibrutinib treatment. The chain recombines TRBV28 with TRBJ1-1; tentatively, D is TRBD1 (5 bases). The receptor comes from a human donor with chronic lymphocytic leukemia. CDR3 sequence (DNA): TGTGCCAGCAGTTTACACCTTGGACAGAACACTGAAGCTTTCTTT. Translation: CASSLHLGQNTEAFF.